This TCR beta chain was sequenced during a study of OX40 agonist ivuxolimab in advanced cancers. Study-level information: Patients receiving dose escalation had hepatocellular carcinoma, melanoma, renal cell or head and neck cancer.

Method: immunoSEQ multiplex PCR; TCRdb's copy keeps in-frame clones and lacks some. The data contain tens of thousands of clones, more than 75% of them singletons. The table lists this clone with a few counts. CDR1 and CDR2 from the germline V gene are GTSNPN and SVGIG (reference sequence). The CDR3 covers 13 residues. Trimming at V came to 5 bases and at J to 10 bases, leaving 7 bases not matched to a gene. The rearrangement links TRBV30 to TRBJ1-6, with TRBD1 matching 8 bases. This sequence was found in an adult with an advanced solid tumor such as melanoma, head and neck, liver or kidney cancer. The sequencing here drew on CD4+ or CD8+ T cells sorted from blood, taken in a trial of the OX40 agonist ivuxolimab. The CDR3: CAWSRQGWSPLHF. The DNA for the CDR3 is TGTGCCTGGTCCAGACAGGGGTGGTCACCCCTCCACTTT.